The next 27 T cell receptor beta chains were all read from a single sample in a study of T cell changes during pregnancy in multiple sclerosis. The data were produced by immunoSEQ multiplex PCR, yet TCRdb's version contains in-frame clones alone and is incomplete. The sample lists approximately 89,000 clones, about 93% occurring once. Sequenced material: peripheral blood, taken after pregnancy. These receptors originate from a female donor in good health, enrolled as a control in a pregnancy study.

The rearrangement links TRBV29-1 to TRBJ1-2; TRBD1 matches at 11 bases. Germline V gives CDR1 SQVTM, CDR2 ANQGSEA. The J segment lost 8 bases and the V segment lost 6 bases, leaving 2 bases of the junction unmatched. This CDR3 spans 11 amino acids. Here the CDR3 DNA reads TGCAGCGTCGGGGACAGGGGGGGCTACACCTTC. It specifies CSVGDRGGYTF.

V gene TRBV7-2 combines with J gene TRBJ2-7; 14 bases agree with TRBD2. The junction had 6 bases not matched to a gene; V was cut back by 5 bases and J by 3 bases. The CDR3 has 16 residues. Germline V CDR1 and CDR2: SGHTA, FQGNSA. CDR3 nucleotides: TGTGCCAGCAGCACCCAGGGACTAGCGGGAGTCTACGAGCAGTACTTC. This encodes CASSTQGLAGVYEQYF.

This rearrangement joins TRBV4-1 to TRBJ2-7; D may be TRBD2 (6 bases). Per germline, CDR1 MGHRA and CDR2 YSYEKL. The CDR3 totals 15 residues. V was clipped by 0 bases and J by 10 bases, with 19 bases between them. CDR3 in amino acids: CASSQDINVGAGQYF. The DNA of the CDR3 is TGCGCCAGCAGCCAAGATATTAATGTAGGGGCGGGACAGTACTTC.

This CDR3 reads CASSTGGTGDNIQYF. As DNA, the CDR3 is TGTGCCAGCAGTACGGGCGGGACAGGGGATAACATTCAGTACTTC. The V gene is TRBV28, the J gene TRBJ2-4, with TRBD1 identical over 10 bases. This CDR3 comprises 15 residues. CDR1 and CDR2 (germline): MDHEN, SYDVKM. Trimming at V came to 5 bases and at J to 7 bases, leaving 8 bases not matched to a gene.

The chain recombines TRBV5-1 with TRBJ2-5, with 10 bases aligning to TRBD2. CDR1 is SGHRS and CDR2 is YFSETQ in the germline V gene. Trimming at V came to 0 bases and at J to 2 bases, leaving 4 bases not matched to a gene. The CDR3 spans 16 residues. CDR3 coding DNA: TGCGCCAGCAGCTTGGCGCTAGCGGGGGATCAAGAGACCCAGTACTTC. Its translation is CASSLALAGDQETQYF.

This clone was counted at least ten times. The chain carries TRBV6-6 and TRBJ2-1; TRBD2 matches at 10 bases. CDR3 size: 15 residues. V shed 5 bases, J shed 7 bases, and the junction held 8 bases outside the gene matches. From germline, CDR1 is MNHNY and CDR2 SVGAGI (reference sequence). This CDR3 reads CASSLLAGEGNEQFF. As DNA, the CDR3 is TGTGCCAGCAGTCTGCTAGCGGGAGAGGGGAATGAGCAGTTCTTC.

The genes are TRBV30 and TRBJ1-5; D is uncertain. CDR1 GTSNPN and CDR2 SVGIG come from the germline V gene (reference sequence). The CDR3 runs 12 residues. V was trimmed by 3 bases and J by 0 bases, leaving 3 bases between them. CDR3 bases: TGTGCCTGGAGCGTTAGCAATCAGCCCCAGCATTTT. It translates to CAWSVSNQPQHF.

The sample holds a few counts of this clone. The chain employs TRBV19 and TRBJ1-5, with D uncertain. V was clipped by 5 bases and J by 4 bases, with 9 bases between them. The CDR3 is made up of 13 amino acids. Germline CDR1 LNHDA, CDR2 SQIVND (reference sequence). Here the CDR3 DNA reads TGTGCCAGTAGTGCTAGTGGGAATCAGCCCCAGCATTTT. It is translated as CASSASGNQPQHF.

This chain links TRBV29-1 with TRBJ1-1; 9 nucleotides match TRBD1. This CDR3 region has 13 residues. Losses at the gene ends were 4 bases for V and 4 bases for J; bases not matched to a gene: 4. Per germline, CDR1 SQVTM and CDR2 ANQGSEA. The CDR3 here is CSVADRGPTEAFF. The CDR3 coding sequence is TGCAGCGTTGCGGACAGGGGACCCACTGAAGCTTTCTTT.

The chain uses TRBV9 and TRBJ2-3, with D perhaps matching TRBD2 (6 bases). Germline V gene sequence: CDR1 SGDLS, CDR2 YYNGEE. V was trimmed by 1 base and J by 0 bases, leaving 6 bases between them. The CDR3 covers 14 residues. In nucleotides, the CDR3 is TGTGCCAGCAGCGTAAGCGGGAGCACAGATACGCAGTATTTT. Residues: CASSVSGSTDTQYF.

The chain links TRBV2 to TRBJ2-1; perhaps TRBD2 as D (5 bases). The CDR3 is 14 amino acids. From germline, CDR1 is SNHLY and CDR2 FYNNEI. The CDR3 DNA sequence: TGTGCTACCCATGAGGGCTCAATTTACAATGAGCAGTTCTTC. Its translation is CATHEGSIYNEQFF.

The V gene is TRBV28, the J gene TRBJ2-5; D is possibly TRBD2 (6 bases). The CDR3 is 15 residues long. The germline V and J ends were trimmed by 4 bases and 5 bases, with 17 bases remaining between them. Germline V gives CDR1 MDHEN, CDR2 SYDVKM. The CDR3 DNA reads TGTGCCAGCAGTTCTGGGGGAGGACGTTCGGAGACCCAGTACTTC. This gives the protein CASSSGGGRSETQYF.

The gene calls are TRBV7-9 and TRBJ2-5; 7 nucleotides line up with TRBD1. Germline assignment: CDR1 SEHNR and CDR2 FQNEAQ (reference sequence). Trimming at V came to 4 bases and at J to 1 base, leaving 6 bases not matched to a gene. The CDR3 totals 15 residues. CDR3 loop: CASSSGQTPQETQYF. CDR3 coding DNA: TGTGCCAGCAGCTCGGGACAGACCCCCCAAGAGACCCAGTACTTC.

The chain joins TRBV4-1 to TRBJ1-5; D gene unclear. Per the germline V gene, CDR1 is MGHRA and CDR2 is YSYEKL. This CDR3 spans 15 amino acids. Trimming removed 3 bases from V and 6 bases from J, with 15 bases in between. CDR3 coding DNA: TGCGCCAGCAGCCACCGCGCGGGCATCGGTCAGCCCCAGCATTTT. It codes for CASSHRAGIGQPQHF.

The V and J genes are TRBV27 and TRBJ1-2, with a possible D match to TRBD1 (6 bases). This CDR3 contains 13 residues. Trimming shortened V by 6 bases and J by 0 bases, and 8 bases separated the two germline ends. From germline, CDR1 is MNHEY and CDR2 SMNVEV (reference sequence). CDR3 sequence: CASRQGANYGYTF. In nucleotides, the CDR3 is TGTGCCAGCAGACAGGGAGCTAACTATGGCTACACCTTC.

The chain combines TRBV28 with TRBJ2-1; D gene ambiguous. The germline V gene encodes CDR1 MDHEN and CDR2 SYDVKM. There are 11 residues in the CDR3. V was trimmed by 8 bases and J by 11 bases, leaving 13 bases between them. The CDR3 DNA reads TGTGCCAGCCTCTGGTTGGCCCAGCAGTTCTTC. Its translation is CASLWLAQQFF.

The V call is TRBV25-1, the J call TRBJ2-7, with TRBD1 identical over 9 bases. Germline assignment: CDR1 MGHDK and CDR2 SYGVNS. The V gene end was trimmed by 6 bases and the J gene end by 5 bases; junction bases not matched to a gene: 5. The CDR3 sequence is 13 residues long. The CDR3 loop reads CASSPDRGHEQYF. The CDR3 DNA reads TGTGCCAGCAGCCCGGACAGGGGACACGAGCAGTACTTC.

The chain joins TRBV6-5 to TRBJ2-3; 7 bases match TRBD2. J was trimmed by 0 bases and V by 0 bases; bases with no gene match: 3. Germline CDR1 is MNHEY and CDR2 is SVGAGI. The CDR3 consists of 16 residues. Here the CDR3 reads CASSYSGTTSTDTQYF. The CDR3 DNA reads TGTGCCAGCAGTTACTCCGGGACTACTAGCACAGATACGCAGTATTTT.

The CDR3 loop is CASSPQTGYEQYF. The DNA of the CDR3 is TGTGCCAGCAGCCCACAAACGGGGTACGAGCAGTACTTC. This chain joins TRBV7-9 and TRBJ2-7, with D possibly being TRBD2 (5 bases). Trimming pared 5 bases from V and 4 bases from J, leaving 12 bases between. Germline V gene data show CDR1 as SEHNR and CDR2 as FQNEAQ (reference sequence). The CDR3 extends over 13 amino acids.

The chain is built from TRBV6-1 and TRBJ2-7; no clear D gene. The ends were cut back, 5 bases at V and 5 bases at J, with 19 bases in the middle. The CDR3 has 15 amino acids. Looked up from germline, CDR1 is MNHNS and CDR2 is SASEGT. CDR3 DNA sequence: TGTGCCAGCAGTCCGCTAGGTAGTTTTGAAAACGAGCAGTACTTC. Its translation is CASSPLGSFENEQYF.

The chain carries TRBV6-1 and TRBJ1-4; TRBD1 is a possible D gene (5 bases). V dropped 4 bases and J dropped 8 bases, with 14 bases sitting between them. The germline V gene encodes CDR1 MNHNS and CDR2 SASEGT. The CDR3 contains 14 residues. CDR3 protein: CASSGGGLGEKLFF. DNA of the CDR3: TGTGCCAGCAGTGGGGGGGGGTTAGGGGAAAAACTGTTTTTT.

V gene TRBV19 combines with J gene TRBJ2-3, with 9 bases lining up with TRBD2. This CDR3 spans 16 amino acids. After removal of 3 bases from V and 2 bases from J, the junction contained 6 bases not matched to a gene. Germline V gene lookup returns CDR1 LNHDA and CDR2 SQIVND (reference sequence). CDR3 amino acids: CASSISSGRNTDTQYF. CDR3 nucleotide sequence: TGTGCCAGTAGTATCTCAAGCGGGAGGAACACAGATACGCAGTATTTT. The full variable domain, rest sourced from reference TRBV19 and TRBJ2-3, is DGGITQSPKYLFRKEGQNVTLSCEQNLNHDAMYWYRQDPGQGLRLIYYSQIVNDFQKGDIAEGYSVSREKKESFPLTVTSAQKNPTAFYLCASSISSGRNTDTQYFGPGTRLTVL.

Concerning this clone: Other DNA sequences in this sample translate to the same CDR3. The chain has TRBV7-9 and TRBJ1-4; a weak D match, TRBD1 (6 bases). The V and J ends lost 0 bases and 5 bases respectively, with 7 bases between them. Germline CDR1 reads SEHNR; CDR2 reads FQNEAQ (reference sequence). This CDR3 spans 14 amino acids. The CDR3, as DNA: TGTGCCAGCAGCTTAGCTGGGGGCAATGAAAAACTGTTTTTT. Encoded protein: CASSLAGGNEKLFF.

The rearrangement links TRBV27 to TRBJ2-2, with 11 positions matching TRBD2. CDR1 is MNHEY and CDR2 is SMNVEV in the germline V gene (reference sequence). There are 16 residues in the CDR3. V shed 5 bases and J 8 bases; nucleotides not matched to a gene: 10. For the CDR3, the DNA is TGTGCCAGCAGTCCGCCGGGACTAGCGGAGGGGGGGGAGCTGTTTTTT. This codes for CASSPPGLAEGGELFF.

CDR3 in amino acids: CASNGLAGNQETQYF. The CDR3 coding sequence is TGTGCCAGCAACGGACTAGCGGGGAACCAAGAGACCCAGTACTTC. This rearrangement joins TRBV27 to TRBJ2-5; 12 bases agree with TRBD2. The CDR3 contains 15 residues. The junction had 3 bases not matched to a gene; V was cut back by 7 bases and J by 0 bases. Per the germline V gene, CDR1 is MNHEY and CDR2 is SMNVEV (reference sequence).

The DNA of the CDR3 is TGTGCCAGCAGTTTCTCTTCACAGGGGGCGCGCACTGAAGCTTTCTTT. This codes for CASSFSSQGARTEAFF. The chain couples TRBV6-6 to TRBJ1-1; 9 bases align to TRBD1. This CDR3 is 16 amino acids long. Germline CDR1 and CDR2: MNHNY and SVGAGI (reference sequence). V trimming: 4 bases; J trimming: 4 bases; junction bases outside the gene matches: 10.

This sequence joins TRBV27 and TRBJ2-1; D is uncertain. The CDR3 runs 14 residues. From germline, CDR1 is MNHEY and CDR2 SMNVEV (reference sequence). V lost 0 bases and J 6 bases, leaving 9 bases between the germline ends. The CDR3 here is CASSLSNSLNEQFF. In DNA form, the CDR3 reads TGTGCCAGCAGTTTATCGAATAGTCTCAATGAGCAGTTCTTC.